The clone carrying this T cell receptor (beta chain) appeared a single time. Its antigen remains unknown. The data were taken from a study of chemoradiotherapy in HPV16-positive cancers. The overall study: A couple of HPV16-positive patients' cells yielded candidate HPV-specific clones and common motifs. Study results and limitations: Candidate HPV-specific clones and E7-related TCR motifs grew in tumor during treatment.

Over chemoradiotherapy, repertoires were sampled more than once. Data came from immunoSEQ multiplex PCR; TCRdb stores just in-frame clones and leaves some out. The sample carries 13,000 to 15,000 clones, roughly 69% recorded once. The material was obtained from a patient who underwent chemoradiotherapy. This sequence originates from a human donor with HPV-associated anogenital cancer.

The CDR3 bases are TGTGCCAGCAGCGTAGGACTAGCGGGGGTTGTAACCGGGGAGCTGTTTTTT. It codes for CASSVGLAGVVTGELFF. The genes are TRBV5-5 and TRBJ2-2; 13 nucleotides align to TRBD2. V was clipped by 4 bases and J by 5 bases; unmatched bases: 8. Germline CDR1 and CDR2: SGHKS and YYEKEE (reference sequence). This CDR3 region has 17 residues.